The 23 T cell receptor beta chains given below trace back to one sample, sequenced in a study of identical twins. Each CDR3 protein gets one entry after TCRdb re-called the 5' RACE reads with MiXCR. The table records about 690,000 distinct CDR3 sequences, roughly 6.2% of them present only once. The sample consisted of naive T cells sorted from blood. These receptors all stem from a young man in good health.

This clonotype was observed at least ten times. The chain employs TRBV4-3 and TRBJ2-1; D may be TRBD1 or TRBD2 (5 bases each). V was pared by 3 bases and J by 8 bases, with 14 bases between. Germline V CDR1 and CDR2: LGHNA, YSLEER. This CDR3 is 14 amino acids long. The CDR3 protein is CASSQGPIGDEQFF. The CDR3 coding sequence is TGCGCCAGCAGCCAGGGACCAATTGGCGATGAGCAGTTCTTC.

This clonotype was counted at least ten times. For the CDR3, the DNA is TGCAGCGTTGAAAGGACTAGCGGGACCCCATACAATGAGCAGTTCTTC. Translated, it gives CSVERTSGTPYNEQFF. The V and J genes are TRBV29-1 and TRBJ2-1; TRBD2 matches 12 bases. Germline V gene data show CDR1 as SQVTM and CDR2 as ANQGSEA. The ends lost 2 bases at V and 4 bases at J; junction bases unmatched: 6. The CDR3 contains 16 residues.

This clonotype was seen repeatedly, ten times or more. The V and J genes are TRBV4-1 and TRBJ1-2; D gene uncertain. The CDR3 has 11 amino acids. Between the trimmed V and J ends, which lost 4 bases and 13 bases, there was a span of 13 bases. Germline CDR1 reads MGHRA; CDR2 reads YSYEKL. CDR3 DNA: TGCGCCAGCAGCCCGGGCTTGGGTTCCACCTTC. Translating gives CASSPGLGSTF.

This clonotype has ten or more counts. This chain uses TRBV10-3 with TRBJ2-7; TRBD2 aligns across 8 bases. The CDR3 sequence is 15 residues long. Germline assignment: CDR1 ENHRY and CDR2 SYGVKD. With V trimmed by 4 bases and J by 3 bases, 8 bases remained unmatched. The CDR3 region is CAISGSTSGGYEQYF. DNA of the CDR3: TGTGCCATCAGTGGGTCCACTAGCGGAGGCTACGAGCAGTACTTC.

CDR3 residues: CASSQVGGTGEETQYF. CDR3 sequence (DNA): TGCGCCAGCAGCCAAGTAGGGGGAACAGGGGAAGAGACCCAGTACTTC. The chain employs TRBV4-3 and TRBJ2-5; the match to TRBD1 covers 7 bases. The germline V gene has CDR1 LGHNA and CDR2 YSLEER. This CDR3 spans 16 amino acids. With 1 base clipped from V and 3 bases from J, the junction kept 8 bases outside the gene matches.

Only a few counts were recorded for this clonotype. The CDR3 DNA follows: TGTGCCAGCTCACCAATTGAGGCAGGGGGCTCTTACGAGCAGTACTTC. It yields the protein CASSPIEAGGSYEQYF. This sequence joins TRBV18 and TRBJ2-7; 8 positions agree with TRBD1. The J segment lost 4 bases and the V segment lost 2 bases, leaving 10 bases of the junction unmatched. Germline CDR1 is KGHSH and CDR2 is LQKENI. The length of the CDR3 is 16 residues.

The CDR3 spells CASSLFCNQPQHF. The CDR3 nucleotides are TGTGCCAGCAGCTTATTTTGCAATCAGCCCCAGCATTTT. The chain uses TRBV11-3 and TRBJ1-5; no firm D call. The V end lost 2 bases, the J end lost 2 bases, and 4 bases lay between the germline ends. CDR1 is SGHNT and CDR2 is YENEEA in the germline V gene. This CDR3 is built from 13 residues.

This clonotype has a count of ten or more. Written as DNA, the CDR3 is TGCGCCAGCAGCCAATTCCTTTCCAGGCTAGCGGGCGCAGAGACCCAGTACTTC. It codes for CASSQFLSRLAGAETQYF. The J gene is TRBJ2-5, the V gene TRBV4-1; 8 nucleotides line up with TRBD2. The J segment lost 4 bases and the V segment lost 2 bases, leaving 15 bases of the junction unmatched. The germline gives CDR1 MGHRA, CDR2 YSYEKL. This CDR3 contains 18 residues.

This clonotype was counted a few times. The chain recombines TRBV7-2 with TRBJ2-1, with D tentatively TRBD2 (7 bases). Germline loops: CDR1 SGHTA, CDR2 FQGNSA. This CDR3 comprises 17 residues. Trimming pared 5 bases from V and 0 bases from J, leaving 17 bases between. This chain's CDR3 is CASSHDRGASSYNEQFF. In nucleotides, the CDR3 is TGTGCCAGCAGCCACGATCGGGGGGCGAGCTCCTACAATGAGCAGTTCTTC.

The chain is built from TRBV24-1 and TRBJ2-2; D gene uncertain. This CDR3 comprises 17 residues. CDR1 and CDR2 (germline): KGHDR, SFDVKD. V was clipped by 0 bases and J by 0 bases, with 10 bases between them. DNA of the CDR3: TGTGCCACCAGTGATTTGCTAACAGAGCCGAACACCGGGGAGCTGTTTTTT. This translates into CATSDLLTEPNTGELFF.

This clonotype showed up just a few times. This chain connects TRBV19 to TRBJ2-5; 8 bases align to TRBD2. The CDR3 length is 15 residues. V gave up 5 bases and J gave up 4 bases; unmatched junction bases: 9. Germline V CDR1 and CDR2: LNHDA, SQIVND (reference sequence). The CDR3 is CASSVLAGQGETQYF. In DNA, the CDR3 is TGTGCCAGTAGTGTTCTAGCGGGTCAGGGAGAGACCCAGTACTTC.

This clonotype was seen repeatedly, ten times or more. V and J are TRBV12-3 or TRBV12-4 and TRBJ2-1; tentative D call: TRBD2 (7 bases). The CDR3 loop spans 12 amino acids. With 6 bases removed from V and 9 bases from J, the gap between germline ends came to 12 bases. As DNA, the CDR3 is TGTGCCAGCAGATCTGGGGGGGCTGAGCAGTTCTTC. Translating it yields CASRSGGAEQFF.

This clonotype was recorded at least ten times. The rearrangement links TRBV4-3 to TRBJ2-5; 8 bases map to TRBD1. With V trimmed by 0 bases and J by 7 bases, 7 bases remained unmatched. The CDR3 extends over 15 amino acids. Germline V gives CDR1 LGHNA, CDR2 YSLEER. CDR3 sequence (DNA): TGCGCCAGCAGCCAAGATCAGGGACAGGCTGGGACCCAGTACTTC. Translation: CASSQDQGQAGTQYF.

This clonotype was observed a handful of times. V gene TRBV12-3 or TRBV12-4 combines with J gene TRBJ1-4; tentatively, D is TRBD1 (5 bases). Between the trimmed V and J ends, which lost 3 bases and 8 bases, there was a span of 13 bases. This CDR3 has 14 residues. In DNA form, the CDR3 reads TGTGCCAGCAGTTTGCTCAGGGACGGCGAAAAACTGTTTTTT. Translating gives CASSLLRDGEKLFF.

This clonotype was seen many times. In DNA, the CDR3 is TGCAGTGCTGTAGCGGGAGGCTCCAATCTAGCCAAAAACATTCAGTACTTC. Encoded protein: CSAVAGGSNLAKNIQYF. This chain joins TRBV20-1 and TRBJ2-4; TRBD2 aligns across 10 bases. The CDR3 is 17 residues long. Per germline, CDR1 DFQATT and CDR2 SNEGSKA (reference sequence). Trimming took 5 bases from V and 0 from J; bases not matched to a gene: 10.

The genes are TRBV12-3 or TRBV12-4 and TRBJ2-7, with 9 bases fitting TRBD2. V gave up 3 bases and J gave up 3 bases; unmatched junction bases: 9. The CDR3 is 16 amino acids. CDR3 loop: CASSFNQKTSGYEQYF. Written as DNA, the CDR3 is TGTGCCAGCAGTTTCAACCAGAAGACTAGCGGCTACGAGCAGTACTTC.

CDR3 loop: CASSLGTPREENPTYEQYF. The CDR3 DNA reads TGTGCCAGCAGCTTAGGGACCCCGAGGGAGGAGAATCCTACTTACGAGCAGTACTTC. This chain joins TRBV11-1 and TRBJ2-7; D perhaps matches TRBD2 (6 bases). Trimming pared 1 base from V and 4 bases from J, leaving 26 bases between. CDR1 is SGHAT, CDR2 FQDESV, per germline (reference sequence). The CDR3 is 19 amino acids.

In its sample, this clonotype was seen many times. This rearrangement joins TRBV6-2 or TRBV6-3 to TRBJ2-5, with D hard to call. The length of the CDR3 is 10 residues. Germline V gene data show CDR1 as MNHEY and CDR2 as SVGEGT. V dropped 2 bases and J dropped 5 bases, with 0 bases sitting between them. Here the CDR3 DNA reads TGTGCCAGCAGTTACGAGACCCAGTACTTC. Its translation: CASSYETQYF.

J is TRBJ1-1 and V is TRBV5-1, with 8 positions matching TRBD1. The CDR3 has 19 residues. V trimming: 3 bases; J trimming: 4 bases; junction bases outside the gene matches: 20. Germline CDR1 is SGHRS and CDR2 is YFSETQ. This CDR3 is CASSSIPLGQGGLGTEAFF. CDR3 DNA: TGCGCCAGCAGCTCGATCCCTCTAGGACAGGGCGGATTGGGCACTGAAGCTTTCTTT.

There are a few counts of this clonotype. The CDR3 DNA follows: TGTGCCAGCTCACCATCAGGGGCTAAGACCGGGGAGCTGTTTTTT. It translates to CASSPSGAKTGELFF. The chain joins TRBV18 to TRBJ2-2; D possibly corresponds to TRBD1 (6 bases). CDR3 size: 15 residues. V shed 2 bases and J shed 5 bases, with 12 bases lying between them. Germline CDR1 is KGHSH and CDR2 is LQKENI.

This clonotype has ten or more counts. The V call is TRBV12-3 or TRBV12-4, the J call TRBJ2-3; no clear D gene. This CDR3 has 12 residues. Trimming took off 7 bases at V and 2 bases at J, with 7 bases between the two ends. The CDR3 loop reads CASKLLTDTQYF. CDR3 DNA sequence: TGTGCCAGCAAACTTCTCACAGATACGCAGTATTTT.

This clonotype showed up many times. This sequence joins TRBV5-6 and TRBJ2-7; TRBD1 is a possible D gene (6 bases). The CDR3 length is 14 residues. Germline CDR1 SGHDT, CDR2 YYEEEE. Between the trimmed V and J ends, which lost 4 bases and 7 bases, there was a span of 18 bases. CDR3 in DNA: TGTGCCAGCAGCATACTTCCCGGGACAAGGGAGCAGTACGTC. Translating it yields CASSILPGTREQYV.

This clonotype was counted at least ten times. J is TRBJ1-1 and V is TRBV4-2; D not certain. This CDR3 spans 14 amino acids. V was pared by 0 bases and J by 5 bases, with 10 bases between. The V gene's germline CDR1 is LGHNA and CDR2 YNFKEQ. The CDR3 nucleotides are TGTGCCAGCAGCCAAGAATTACGGAAAACTGAAGCTTTCTTT. Protein: CASSQELRKTEAFF.